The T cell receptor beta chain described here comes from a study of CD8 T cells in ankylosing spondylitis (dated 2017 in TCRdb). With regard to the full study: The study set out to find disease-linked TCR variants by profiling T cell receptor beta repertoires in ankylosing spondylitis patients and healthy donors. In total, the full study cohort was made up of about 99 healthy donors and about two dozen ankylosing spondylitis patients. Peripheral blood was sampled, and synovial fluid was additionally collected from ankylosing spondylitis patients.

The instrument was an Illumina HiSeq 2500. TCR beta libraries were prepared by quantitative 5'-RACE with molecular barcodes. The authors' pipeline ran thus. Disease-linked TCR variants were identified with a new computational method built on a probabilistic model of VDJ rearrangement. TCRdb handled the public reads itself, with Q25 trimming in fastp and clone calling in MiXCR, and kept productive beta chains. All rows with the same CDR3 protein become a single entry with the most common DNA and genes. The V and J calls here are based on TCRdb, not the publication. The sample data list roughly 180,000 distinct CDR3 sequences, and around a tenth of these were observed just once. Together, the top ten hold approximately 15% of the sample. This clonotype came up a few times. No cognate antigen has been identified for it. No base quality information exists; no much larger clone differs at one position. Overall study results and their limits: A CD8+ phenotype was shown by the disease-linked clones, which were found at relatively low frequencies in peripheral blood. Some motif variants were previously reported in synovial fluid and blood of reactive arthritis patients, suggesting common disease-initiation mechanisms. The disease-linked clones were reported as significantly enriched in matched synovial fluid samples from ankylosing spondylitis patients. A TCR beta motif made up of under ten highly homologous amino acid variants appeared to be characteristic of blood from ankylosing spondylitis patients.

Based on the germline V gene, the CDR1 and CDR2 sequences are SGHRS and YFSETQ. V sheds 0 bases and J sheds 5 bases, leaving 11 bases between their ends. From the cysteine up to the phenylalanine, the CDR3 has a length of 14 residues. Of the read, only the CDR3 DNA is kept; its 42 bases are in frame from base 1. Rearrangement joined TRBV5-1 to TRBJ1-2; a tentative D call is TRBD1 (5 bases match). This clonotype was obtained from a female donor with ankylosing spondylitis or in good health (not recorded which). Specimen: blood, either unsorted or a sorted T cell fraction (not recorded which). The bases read TGCGCCAGCAGCTTGGAGGGACCCAAATATGGCTACACCTTC. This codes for CASSLEGPKYGYTF.